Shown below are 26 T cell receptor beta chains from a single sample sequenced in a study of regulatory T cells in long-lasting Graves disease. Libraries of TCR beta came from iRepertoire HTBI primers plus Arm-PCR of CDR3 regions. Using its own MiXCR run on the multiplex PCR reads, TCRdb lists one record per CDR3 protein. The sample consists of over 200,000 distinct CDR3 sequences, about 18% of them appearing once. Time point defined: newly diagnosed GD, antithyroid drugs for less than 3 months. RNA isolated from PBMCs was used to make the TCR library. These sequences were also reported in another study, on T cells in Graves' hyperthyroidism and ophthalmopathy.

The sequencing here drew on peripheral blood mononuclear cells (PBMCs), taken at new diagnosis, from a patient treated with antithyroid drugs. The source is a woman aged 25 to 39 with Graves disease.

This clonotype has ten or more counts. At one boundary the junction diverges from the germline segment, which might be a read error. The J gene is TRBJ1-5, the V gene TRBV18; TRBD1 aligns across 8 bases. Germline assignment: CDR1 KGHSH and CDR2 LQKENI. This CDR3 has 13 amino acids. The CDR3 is CASSPGGNQPQHF. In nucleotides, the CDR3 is TGTGCCAGCAGCCCAGGGGGCAACCAGCCCCAGCATTTT.

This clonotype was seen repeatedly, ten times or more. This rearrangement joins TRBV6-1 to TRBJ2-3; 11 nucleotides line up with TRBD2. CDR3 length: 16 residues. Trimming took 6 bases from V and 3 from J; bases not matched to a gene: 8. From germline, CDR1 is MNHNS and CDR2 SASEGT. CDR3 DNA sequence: TGTGCCAGCAGATATAGCGGGGGGGCGGGAACAGATACGCAGTATTTT. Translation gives CASRYSGGAGTDTQYF.

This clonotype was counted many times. CDR3 sequence reads: CASSTRGLTEAFF. CDR3 DNA: TGTGCCAGCAGCACCAGGGGGCTCACTGAAGCTTTCTTT. V gene TRBV9 combines with J gene TRBJ1-1, with TRBD1 matching over 8 bases. The germline CDR1 and CDR2 sequences are SGDLS and YYNGEE. With 4 bases clipped from V and 4 bases from J, the junction kept 3 bases outside the gene matches. The CDR3 runs to 13 residues.

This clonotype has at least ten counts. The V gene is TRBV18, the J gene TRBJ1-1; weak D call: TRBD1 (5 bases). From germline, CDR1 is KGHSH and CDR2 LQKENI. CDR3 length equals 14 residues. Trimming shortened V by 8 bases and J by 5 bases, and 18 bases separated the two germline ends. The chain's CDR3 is CASLPAGGRTEAFF. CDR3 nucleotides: TGTGCCAGCCTACCCGCCGGGGGTAGGACTGAAGCTTTCTTT.

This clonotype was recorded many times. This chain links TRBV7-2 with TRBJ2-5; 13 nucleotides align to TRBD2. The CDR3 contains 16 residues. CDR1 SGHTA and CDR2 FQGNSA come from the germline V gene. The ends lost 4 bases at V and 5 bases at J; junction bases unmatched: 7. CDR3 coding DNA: TGTGCCAGCAGCTCTAGGACTAGCGGGGGCCGGGAGACCCAGTACTTC. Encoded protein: CASSSRTSGGRETQYF.

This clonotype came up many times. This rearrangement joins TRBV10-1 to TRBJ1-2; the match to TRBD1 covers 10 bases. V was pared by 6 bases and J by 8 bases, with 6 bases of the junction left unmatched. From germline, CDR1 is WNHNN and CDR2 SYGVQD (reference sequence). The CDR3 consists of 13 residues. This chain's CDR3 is CASSEGQGSGYTF. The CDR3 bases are TGCGCCAGCAGCGAGGGACAGGGGTCCGGCTACACCTTC.

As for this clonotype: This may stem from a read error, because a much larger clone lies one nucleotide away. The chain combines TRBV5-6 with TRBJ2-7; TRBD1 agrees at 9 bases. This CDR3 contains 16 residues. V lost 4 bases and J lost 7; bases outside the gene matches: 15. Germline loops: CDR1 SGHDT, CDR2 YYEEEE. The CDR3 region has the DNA TGTGCCAGCAGCGGGGACAGGGCCTCCTCCTACAATGAGCAGTACTTC. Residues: CASSGDRASSYNEQYF.

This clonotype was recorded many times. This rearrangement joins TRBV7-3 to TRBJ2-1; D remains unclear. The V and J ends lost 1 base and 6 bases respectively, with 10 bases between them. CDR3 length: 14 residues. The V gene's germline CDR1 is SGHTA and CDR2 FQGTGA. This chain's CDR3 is CASSLNTGGNEQFF. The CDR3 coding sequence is TGTGCCAGCAGCTTAAATACCGGTGGCAATGAGCAGTTCTTC. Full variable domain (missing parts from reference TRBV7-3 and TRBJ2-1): GAGVSQTPSNKVTEKGKYVELRCDPISGHTALYWYRQSLGQGPEFLIYFQGTGAADDSGLPNDRFFAVRPEGSVSTLKIQRTERGDSAVYLCASSLNTGGNEQFFGPGTRLTVL.

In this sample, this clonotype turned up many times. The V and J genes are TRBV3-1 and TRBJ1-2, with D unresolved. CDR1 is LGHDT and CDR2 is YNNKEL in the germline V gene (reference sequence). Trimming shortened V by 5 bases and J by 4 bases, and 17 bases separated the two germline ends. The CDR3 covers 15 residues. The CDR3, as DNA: TGTGCCAGCAGCGGGCCACGGCGGTCCCCCTATGGCTACACCTTC. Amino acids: CASSGPRRSPYGYTF.

CDR3 amino acids: CASSPTVGGELFF. The CDR3 DNA reads TGTGCCAGCAGTCCCACAGTTGGCGGGGAGCTGTTTTTT. The chain is built from TRBV6-2 or TRBV6-3 and TRBJ2-2; D not certain. The CDR3 covers 13 residues. V was trimmed by 5 bases and J by 7 bases, leaving 11 bases between them. Germline V gene lookup returns CDR1 MNHEY and CDR2 SVGEGT.

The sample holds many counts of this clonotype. Here the CDR3 reads CASSLRPATQYF. CDR3 DNA: TGTGCCAGCAGTTTACGTCCAGCGACCCAGTACTTC. The J gene is TRBJ2-5, the V gene TRBV12-3 or TRBV12-4, with D unresolved. The CDR3 runs to 12 residues. Trimming removed 2 bases from V and 7 bases from J, with 8 bases in between.

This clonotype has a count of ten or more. CDR3 region: CAVPSRPEAYGYTF. The DNA of the CDR3 is TGTGCCGTTCCAAGCCGTCCCGAGGCTTATGGCTACACCTTC. V gene TRBV2 combines with J gene TRBJ1-2; D is ambiguous. Trimming pared 11 bases from V and 5 bases from J, leaving 21 bases between. This CDR3 region has 14 residues. Germline CDR1 reads SNHLY; CDR2 reads FYNNEI.

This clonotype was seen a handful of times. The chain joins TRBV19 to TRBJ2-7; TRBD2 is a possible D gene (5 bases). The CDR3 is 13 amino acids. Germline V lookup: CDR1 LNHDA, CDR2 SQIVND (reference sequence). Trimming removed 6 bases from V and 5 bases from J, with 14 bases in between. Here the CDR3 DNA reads TGTGCCAGTAGCCCCGGGGATTCGGACGAGCAGTACTTC. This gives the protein CASSPGDSDEQYF.

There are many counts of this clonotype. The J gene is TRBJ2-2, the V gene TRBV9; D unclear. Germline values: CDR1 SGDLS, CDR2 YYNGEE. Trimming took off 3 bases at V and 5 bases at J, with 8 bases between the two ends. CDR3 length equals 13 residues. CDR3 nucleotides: TGTGCCAGCAGCGCCCTTGGGACCGGGGAGCTGTTTTTT. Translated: CASSALGTGELFF.

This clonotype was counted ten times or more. The CDR3 bases are TGCAGTGCTAGGAAGACAGGTTTGAACTACAATGAGCAGTTCTTC. Its translation is CSARKTGLNYNEQFF. V and J are TRBV20-1 and TRBJ2-1; TRBD1 is a possible D gene (6 bases). This CDR3 has 15 residues. The germline gives CDR1 DFQATT, CDR2 SNEGSKA (reference sequence). Deletions cut 3 bases from V and 3 bases from J, with 15 bases between.

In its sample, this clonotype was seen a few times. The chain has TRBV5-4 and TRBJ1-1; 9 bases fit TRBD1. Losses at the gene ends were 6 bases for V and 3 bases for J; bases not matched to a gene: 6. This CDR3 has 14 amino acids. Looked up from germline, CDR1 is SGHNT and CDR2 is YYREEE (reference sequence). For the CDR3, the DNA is TGTGCCAGCAACCGACAGGGGGGCGACACTGAAGCTTTCTTT. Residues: CASNRQGGDTEAFF.

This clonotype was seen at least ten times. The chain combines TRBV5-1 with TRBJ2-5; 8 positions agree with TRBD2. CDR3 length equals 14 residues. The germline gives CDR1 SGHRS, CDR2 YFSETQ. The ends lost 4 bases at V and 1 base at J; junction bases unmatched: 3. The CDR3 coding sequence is TGCGCCAGCAGCCAAGGGACTAGCCAAGAGACCCAGTACTTC. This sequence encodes CASSQGTSQETQYF.

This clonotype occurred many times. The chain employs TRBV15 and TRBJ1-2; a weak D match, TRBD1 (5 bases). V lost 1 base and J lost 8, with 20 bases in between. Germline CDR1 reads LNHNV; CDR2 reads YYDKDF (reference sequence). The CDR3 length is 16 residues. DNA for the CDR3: TGTGCCACCAGCAGAGCCGGCGACTCTAGGGGTGGCGGCTACACCTTC. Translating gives CATSRAGDSRGGGYTF.

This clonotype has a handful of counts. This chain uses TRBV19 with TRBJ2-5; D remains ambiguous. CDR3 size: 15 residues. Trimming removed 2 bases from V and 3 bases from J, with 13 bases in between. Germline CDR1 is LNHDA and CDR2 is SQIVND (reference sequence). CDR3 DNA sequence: TGTGCCAGTAGTATATCCACTGGGAATAAAGAGACCCAGTACTTC. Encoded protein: CASSISTGNKETQYF.

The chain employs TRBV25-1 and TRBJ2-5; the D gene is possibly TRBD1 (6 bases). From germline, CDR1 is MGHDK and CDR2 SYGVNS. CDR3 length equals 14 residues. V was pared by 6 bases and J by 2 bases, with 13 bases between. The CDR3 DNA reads TGTGCCAGCAGCAAAAACAGGGAGCAAGAGACCCAGTACTTC. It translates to CASSKNREQETQYF.

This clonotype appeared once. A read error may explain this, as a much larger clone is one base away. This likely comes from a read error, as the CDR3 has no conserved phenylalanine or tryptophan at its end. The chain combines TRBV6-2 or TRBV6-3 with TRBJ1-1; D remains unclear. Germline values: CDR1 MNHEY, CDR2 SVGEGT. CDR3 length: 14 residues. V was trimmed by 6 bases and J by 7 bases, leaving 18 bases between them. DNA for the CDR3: TGTGCCAGCAGGCGCAGTCGGGGATACGATGAAGCTTTCCTT. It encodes CASRRSRGYDEAFL.

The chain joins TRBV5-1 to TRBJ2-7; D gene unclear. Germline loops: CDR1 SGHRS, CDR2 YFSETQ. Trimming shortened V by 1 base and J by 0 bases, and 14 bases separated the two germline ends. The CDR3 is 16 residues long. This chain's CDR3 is CASSLLAGDLSYEQYF. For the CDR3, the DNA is TGCGCCAGCAGCTTGCTGGCCGGTGACCTCTCCTACGAGCAGTACTTC.

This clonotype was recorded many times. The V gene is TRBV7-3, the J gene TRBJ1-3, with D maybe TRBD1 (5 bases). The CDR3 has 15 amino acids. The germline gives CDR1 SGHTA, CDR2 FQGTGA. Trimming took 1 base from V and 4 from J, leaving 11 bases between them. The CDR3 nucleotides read TGTGCCAGCAGCTTAAGGGGCGCAGGGGGAAACACCATATATTTT. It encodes CASSLRGAGGNTIYF.

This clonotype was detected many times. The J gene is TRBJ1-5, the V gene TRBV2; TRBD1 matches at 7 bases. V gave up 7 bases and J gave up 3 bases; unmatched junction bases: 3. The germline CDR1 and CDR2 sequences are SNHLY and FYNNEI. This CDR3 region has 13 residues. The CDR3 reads CASMGQNNQPQHF. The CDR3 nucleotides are TGTGCCAGCATGGGACAGAACAATCAGCCCCAGCATTTT.

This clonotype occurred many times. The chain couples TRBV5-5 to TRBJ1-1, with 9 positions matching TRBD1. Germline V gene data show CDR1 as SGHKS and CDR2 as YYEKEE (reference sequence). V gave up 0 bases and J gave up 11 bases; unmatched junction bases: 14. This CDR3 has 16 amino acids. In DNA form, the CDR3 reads TGTGCCAGCAGCTTGGGGAGGGGGACAGGGCATGGTGCGGCTTTCTTT. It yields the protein CASSLGRGTGHGAAFF. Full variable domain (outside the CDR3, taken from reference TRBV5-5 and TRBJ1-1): DAGVTQSPTHLIKTRGQQVTLRCSPISGHKSVSWYQQVLGQGPQFIFQYYEKEERGRGNFPDRFSARQFPNYSSELNVNALLLGDSALYLCASSLGRGTGHGAAFFGQGTRLTVV.

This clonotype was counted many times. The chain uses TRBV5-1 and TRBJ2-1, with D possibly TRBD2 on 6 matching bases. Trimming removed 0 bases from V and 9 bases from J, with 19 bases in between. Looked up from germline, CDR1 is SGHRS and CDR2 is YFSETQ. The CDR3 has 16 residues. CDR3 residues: CASSLGGRKPTGEQFF. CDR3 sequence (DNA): TGCGCCAGCAGCTTGGGAGGGAGGAAGCCTACGGGTGAGCAGTTCTTC. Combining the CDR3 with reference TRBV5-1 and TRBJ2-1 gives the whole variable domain KAGVTQTPRYLIKTRGQQVTLSCSPISGHRSVSWYQQTPGQGLQFLFEYFSETQRNKGNFPGRFSGRQFSNSRSEMNVSTLELGDSALYLCASSLGGRKPTGEQFFGPGTRLTVL.